This entry lists 11 T cell receptor beta chains sequenced from one sample in a study of T cell repertoires in cytomegalovirus infection. No antigen is known for these receptors. TCRdb reprocessed the reads with MiXCR, giving one entry per CDR3 protein. The repertoire consists of 200,000 to 250,000 distinct CDR3 sequences, with approximately 38% occurring once and the leading ten covering around 64%. The specimen was CD8+ T cells from cultured PBMCs, collected from culture after CMV antigen stimulation. All receptors come from a human donor in good health (CMV status not recorded). Some clones in this sample may be carry-over from other donors' samples.

V usage is TRBV12-3 or TRBV12-4 and J usage is TRBJ1-4; D remains unclear. V lost 0 bases to trimming and J lost 3 bases, with 11 bases between them. The CDR3 sequence is 16 residues long. The CDR3 region has the DNA TGTGCCAGCAGTTTAGCCCTTACCCTGGCTAATGAAAAACTGTTTTTT. It translates to CASSLALTLANEKLFF.

The chain uses TRBV5-4 and TRBJ2-5; tentatively, D is TRBD1 (5 bases). Germline V gene lookup returns CDR1 SGHNT and CDR2 YYREEE (reference sequence). The V end was cut by 4 bases, the J end by 3 bases, with 13 bases between. The CDR3 spans 14 residues. This chain's CDR3 is CASSREGVEETQYF. CDR3 coding DNA: TGTGCCAGCAGCCGAGAAGGGGTGGAAGAGACCCAGTACTTC.

V gene TRBV7-2 combines with J gene TRBJ1-3; 9 bases are a match to TRBD1. The CDR3 contains 15 residues. The germline gives CDR1 SGHTA, CDR2 FQGNSA. V lost 4 bases, J lost 4 bases, and 5 bases stayed unmatched. The CDR3 DNA reads as TGTGCCAGCAGCTGGGGACAGGGTTCAGGAAACACCATATATTTT. Amino acids: CASSWGQGSGNTIYF.

The chain employs TRBV15 and TRBJ2-2; D may be TRBD1 (6 bases). V gave up 0 bases and J gave up 4 bases, with 15 bases separating them. Germline values: CDR1 LNHNV, CDR2 YYDKDF (reference sequence). The CDR3 loop spans 17 amino acids. CDR3 bases: TGTGCCACCAGCAGAGATATTGGGCAGGGGATCACCGGGGAGCTGTTTTTT. Encoded protein: CATSRDIGQGITGELFF.

The rearrangement links TRBV7-8 to TRBJ2-3; possible D gene TRBD2, 5 bases. The germline V gene encodes CDR1 SGHVS and CDR2 FQNEAQ. V was pared by 3 bases and J by 1 base, with 14 bases between. This CDR3 has 16 residues. CDR3 nucleotide sequence: TGTGCCAGCAGCTTGGGAGCAGAAGGTGGCACAGATACGCAGTATTTT. Protein sequence: CASSLGAEGGTDTQYF.

This clonotype showed up many times. The J gene is TRBJ1-2, the V gene TRBV12-3 or TRBV12-4, with unresolved D. Deletions cut 5 bases from V and 7 bases from J, with 14 bases between. The CDR3 spans 13 residues. The CDR3 DNA sequence: TGTGCCAGCAGTCCCAATTCTTGGGGTGGCTACACCTTC. Translated: CASSPNSWGGYTF.

Note on this clonotype: A much more abundant neighbour one base away suggests this may be a read error. The chain is built from TRBV12-3 or TRBV12-4 and TRBJ2-1; 9 bases fit TRBD2. The CDR3 consists of 15 residues. In DNA, the CDR3 is TGTGCCAGCAGTTTAAGCGGGGGGTGGGGCAATGAGCAGTGCTTC. It yields the protein CASSLSGGWGNEQCF.

The chain combines TRBV10-3 with TRBJ2-7, with TRBD2 matching over 8 bases. The CDR3 consists of 14 residues. Germline V gene data show CDR1 as ENHRY and CDR2 as SYGVKD. The V segment lost 2 bases and the J segment 4 bases; nucleotides outside the gene matches: 4. CDR3 nucleotide sequence: TGTGCCATCAGTGAGATGGCGGGGGGTTACGAGCAGTACTTC. Residues: CAISEMAGGYEQYF.

This rearrangement joins TRBV19 to TRBJ2-1; tentatively, D is TRBD2 (6 bases). Trimming removed 6 bases at V and 5 bases at J, with 17 bases between. The CDR3 has 15 amino acids. Per the germline V gene, CDR1 is LNHDA and CDR2 is SQIVND (reference sequence). CDR3 bases: TGTGCCAGTAGACACTGGGGGGATACCCACAATGAGCAGTTCTTC. Translated: CASRHWGDTHNEQFF.

CDR3 DNA sequence: TGTGCCAGTAGTATCGGGACTAGCGGGAGAAATGAGCAGTTCTTC. Amino acid sequence: CASSIGTSGRNEQFF. The chain combines TRBV19 with TRBJ2-1, with 14 positions matching TRBD2. The CDR3 is 15 residues long. V shed 3 bases and J 7 bases; nucleotides not matched to a gene: 2. Germline-derived CDR1 and CDR2 are LNHDA and SQIVND (reference sequence).

This clonotype occurred a few times. The chain carries TRBV10-2 and TRBJ1-5; D is uncertain. The germline V and J ends were trimmed by 2 bases and 5 bases, with 7 bases remaining between them. Germline V gene lookup returns CDR1 WSHSY and CDR2 SAAADI. The CDR3 loop spans 13 amino acids. CDR3 sequence (DNA): TGCGCCAGCAGTGAGGGACTTGATCAGCCCCAGCATTTT. It is translated as CASSEGLDQPQHF.